Presented here are 32 T cell receptor beta chains from one specimen sequenced in a study of CD8 T cells in ankylosing spondylitis. Via MiXCR, TCRdb re-called the 5' RACE reads, giving one row per CDR3 protein. Here the sample spans around 250,000 distinct CDR3 sequences, about 10% being singletons. Sequencing was done on a sample of blood, either unsorted or a sorted T cell fraction (not recorded which). Source of these receptors: a male donor with ankylosing spondylitis or in good health (not recorded which).

The J gene is TRBJ1-4, the V gene TRBV11-1; TRBD1 matches 8 bases. J lost 0 bases, V lost 1 base, and 7 bases had no gene match. The CDR3 loop spans 18 amino acids. Germline V lookup: CDR1 SGHAT, CDR2 FQDESV (reference sequence). CDR3 DNA sequence: TGTGCCAGCAGCTTAGGGGCCGGGACAGGTTCAACTAATGAAAAACTGTTTTTT. It is translated as CASSLGAGTGSTNEKLFF.

Regarding this clonotype: A much larger clone lies a single base off, so this may be a read error. The genes are TRBV9 and TRBJ2-3; possibly TRBD2 for D (5 bases). V lost 1 base and J lost 8, with 14 bases in between. CDR1 is SGDLS, CDR2 YYNGEE, per germline. The CDR3 is made up of 14 amino acids. CDR3 region: CASSVKWESGTQYF. As DNA, the CDR3 is TGTGCCAGCAGCGTAAAGTGGGAGAGCGGTACGCAGTATTTT. The full variable domain, in which reference TRBV9 and TRBJ2-3 provide the parts outside the CDR3, is DSGVTQTPKHLITATGQRVTLRCSPRSGDLSVYWYQQSLDQGLQFLIQYYNGEERAKGNILERFSAQQFPDLHSELNLSSLELGDSALYFCASSVKWESGTQYFGPGTRLTVL.

This clonotype was recorded many times. The V gene is TRBV5-1, the J gene TRBJ1-4; no clear D. The CDR3 sequence is 14 residues long. Trimming left V 0 bases short and J 4 bases short, with 7 bases between. Germline V gives CDR1 SGHRS, CDR2 YFSETQ. The CDR3 loop is CASSLEGNNEKLFF. The CDR3 DNA reads TGCGCCAGCAGCTTGGAAGGGAATAATGAAAAACTGTTTTTT.

In DNA, the CDR3 is TGTGCCAGCAGTACTACCGGACAGGCTAATTCACCCCTCCACTTT. Its protein is CASSTTGQANSPLHF. V and J are TRBV2 and TRBJ1-6, with 7 bases identical to TRBD1. Germline-derived CDR1 and CDR2 are SNHLY and FYNNEI. V lost 5 bases to trimming and J lost 6 bases; unmatched junction nucleotides: 7. This CDR3 is built from 15 residues.

This clonotype was counted at least ten times. This chain joins TRBV3-1 and TRBJ2-5; TRBD1 aligns across 8 bases. There are 15 residues in the CDR3. J lost 3 bases, V lost 4 bases, and 7 bases had no gene match. CDR1 is LGHDT and CDR2 is YNNKEL in the germline V gene (reference sequence). The DNA for the CDR3 is TGTGCCAGCAGCCTAGGACAGGGAGGCGAAGAGACCCAGTACTTC. Translating gives CASSLGQGGEETQYF.

This clonotype was observed many times. The chain has TRBV27 and TRBJ2-7, with D possibly TRBD2 on 6 matching bases. The CDR3 is 15 residues long. Germline values: CDR1 MNHEY, CDR2 SMNVEV (reference sequence). The ends were cut back, 0 bases at V and 4 bases at J, with 13 bases in the middle. The CDR3 region is CASSLSKPTSYEQYF. CDR3 sequence (DNA): TGTGCCAGCAGTTTATCGAAACCGACTAGTTACGAGCAGTACTTC.

At least ten counts were recorded for this clonotype. The gene calls are TRBV12-3 or TRBV12-4 and TRBJ2-3; TRBD2 agrees at 7 bases. The trim removed 7 bases at V and 1 base at J, leaving 2 bases unmatched. This CDR3 region has 13 residues. The CDR3 spells CASTAGGTDTQYF. The CDR3 coding sequence is TGTGCCAGCACGGCGGGGGGCACAGATACGCAGTATTTT.

This clonotype has a count of ten or more. The V call is TRBV20-1, the J call TRBJ2-3; D not resolved. The CDR3 runs to 13 residues. Germline lookup yields CDR1 DFQATT and CDR2 SNEGSKA (reference sequence). V was pared by 3 bases and J by 3 bases, with 10 bases between. The CDR3 loop reads CSASGVGTDTQYF. The CDR3 region has the DNA TGCAGTGCTAGTGGAGTTGGGACAGATACGCAGTATTTT.

This clonotype was seen repeatedly, ten times or more. The rearrangement links TRBV5-1 to TRBJ2-3; unclear D gene. The germline V gene has CDR1 SGHRS and CDR2 YFSETQ. The CDR3 has 14 amino acids. Deletions cut 3 bases from V and 6 bases from J, with 14 bases between. As DNA, the CDR3 is TGCGCCAGCAGCTCCGGTGGTACACATGATACGCAGTATTTT. Amino acid sequence: CASSSGGTHDTQYF.

This clonotype was counted ten times or more. This chain uses TRBV7-9 with TRBJ2-3; D gene ambiguous. This CDR3 region has 12 residues. Germline V gene sequence: CDR1 SEHNR, CDR2 FQNEAQ (reference sequence). Deletions cut 6 bases from V and 4 bases from J, with 8 bases between. The CDR3 region has the DNA TGTGCCAGCAGTCCAACGCCAGATACGCAGTATTTT. It translates to CASSPTPDTQYF. Looking up the rest from reference TRBV7-9 and TRBJ2-3 gives the full variable domain: DTGVSQNPRHKITKRGQNVTFRCDPISEHNRLYWYRQTLGQGPEFLTYFQNEAQLEKSRLLSDRFSAERPKGSFSTLEIQRTEQGDSAMYLCASSPTPDTQYFGPGTRLTVL.

The gene calls are TRBV7-2 and TRBJ2-1, with 7 nucleotides matching TRBD2. V lost 3 bases and J lost 2; bases outside the gene matches: 4. This CDR3 is built from 15 residues. In germline, CDR1 is SGHTA, CDR2 FQGNSA. CDR3 in amino acids: CASSLHGGTYNEQFF. CDR3 coding DNA: TGTGCCAGCAGCTTGCACGGGGGGACCTACAATGAGCAGTTCTTC. The full variable domain, with the rest looked up from reference TRBV7-2 and TRBJ2-1, is GAGVSQSPSNKVTEKGKDVELRCDPISGHTALYWYRQSLGQGLEFLIYFQGNSAPDKSGLPSDRFSAERTGGSVSTLTIQRTQQEDSAVYLCASSLHGGTYNEQFFGPGTRLTVL.

The genes are TRBV11-3 and TRBJ2-3; 13 bases are shared with TRBD2. V shed 5 bases and J 4 bases; nucleotides not matched to a gene: 6. Germline lookup yields CDR1 SGHNT and CDR2 YENEEA. CDR3 length: 16 residues. The chain's CDR3 is CASSRGLAGTADTQYF. The CDR3 DNA follows: TGTGCCAGCAGCCGGGGACTAGCGGGGACTGCAGATACGCAGTATTTT.

The chain carries TRBV27 and TRBJ2-7; TRBD1 is a possible D gene (6 bases). CDR1 is MNHEY and CDR2 is SMNVEV in the germline V gene (reference sequence). The CDR3 contains 12 residues. V was pared by 4 bases and J by 9 bases, with 13 bases between. The CDR3 loop is CASSSGVGGQYF. As DNA, the CDR3 is TGTGCCAGCAGTTCAGGGGTTGGGGGGCAGTACTTC.

In this sample, this clonotype turned up many times. The chain is built from TRBV10-3 and TRBJ2-1; D remains unclear. The CDR3 runs to 17 residues. Trimming took 3 bases from V and 0 from J, leaving 15 bases between them. Looked up from germline, CDR1 is ENHRY and CDR2 is SYGVKD. CDR3 nucleotides: TGTGCCATCAGTGATAGGACGAGGAAGAGCTCCTACAATGAGCAGTTCTTC. This sequence encodes CAISDRTRKSSYNEQFF.

This clonotype was found many times. The rearrangement links TRBV11-2 to TRBJ1-4; TRBD1 might be the D (5 bases). V shed 5 bases and J shed 6 bases, with 25 bases lying between them. Looked up from germline, CDR1 is SGHAT and CDR2 is FQNNGV. This CDR3 has 18 amino acids. CDR3 DNA: TGTGCCAGCAGCCGGACTAGCGGGAGCGGGGGTCGAGATGAAAAACTGTTTTTT. Its protein is CASSRTSGSGGRDEKLFF.

This clonotype was seen a few times. The V gene is TRBV10-2, the J gene TRBJ1-1; no clear D. The CDR3 is 14 amino acids. Trimming removed 0 bases from V and 4 bases from J, with 9 bases in between. The germline gives CDR1 WSHSY, CDR2 SAAADI. The CDR3 region has the DNA TGCGCCAGCAGTGAGTCGGGAGGCCGCACTGAAGCTTTCTTT. Amino acid sequence: CASSESGGRTEAFF.

This clonotype was picked up many times. V gene TRBV20-1 combines with J gene TRBJ2-1, with TRBD2 as a possible D gene (5 bases). Trimming pared 4 bases from V and 6 bases from J, leaving 13 bases between. Per the germline V gene, CDR1 is DFQATT and CDR2 is SNEGSKA (reference sequence). The CDR3 is 13 amino acids. CDR3 region: CSAKGPAGNEQFF. The CDR3 nucleotides are TGCAGTGCTAAGGGTCCGGCGGGCAATGAGCAGTTCTTC.

This clonotype was counted at least ten times. The V gene is TRBV15, the J gene TRBJ1-4, with D possibly TRBD1 on 5 matching bases. Per germline, CDR1 LNHNV and CDR2 YYDKDF (reference sequence). The CDR3 loop spans 14 amino acids. V shed 3 bases and J shed 4 bases, with 9 bases lying between them. For the CDR3, the DNA is TGTGCCACCAGCAGCCCGGGGGGTAATGAAAAACTGTTTTTT. This encodes CATSSPGGNEKLFF.

The chain couples TRBV5-1 to TRBJ2-3; the D is unclear. The CDR3 contains 15 residues. Trimming cost V 2 bases and J 6 bases, with 16 bases left between them. Germline V gene lookup returns CDR1 SGHRS and CDR2 YFSETQ. Here the CDR3 reads CASSFLRAIGDTQYF. The DNA of the CDR3 is TGCGCCAGCAGCTTCCTCCGGGCCATTGGTGATACGCAGTATTTT.

The V and J genes are TRBV5-6 and TRBJ2-1; tentative D call: TRBD1 (6 bases). V was shortened by 0 bases and J by 10 bases, with 11 bases between the two germline ends. Germline lookup yields CDR1 SGHDT and CDR2 YYEEEE. This CDR3 contains 13 residues. The CDR3: CASSLGSGDEQFF. The CDR3 DNA follows: TGTGCCAGCAGCTTGGGATCAGGGGACGAGCAGTTCTTC.

Only a few counts were recorded for this clonotype. The chain links TRBV6-1 to TRBJ1-2; 9 bases fit TRBD1. From germline, CDR1 is MNHNS and CDR2 SASEGT. The CDR3 is made up of 14 amino acids. J gave up 6 bases and V 5 bases, and 7 bases lay outside the gene matches. CDR3 sequence reads: CASSQGQGGDGYTF. The CDR3 nucleotides are TGTGCCAGCAGTCAGGGACAGGGAGGTGATGGCTACACCTTC.

In its sample, this clonotype was seen many times. The chain is built from TRBV5-1 and TRBJ2-1; 8 bases are a match to TRBD2. The CDR3 is 15 residues long. CDR1 and CDR2 (germline): SGHRS, YFSETQ. The J segment lost 9 bases and the V segment lost 3 bases, leaving 11 bases of the junction unmatched. CDR3 sequence (DNA): TGCGCCAGCAGCTGGGTCCCGGGACTAGATCGTGAGCAGTTCTTC. The encoded protein is CASSWVPGLDREQFF.

At least ten counts were recorded for this clonotype. V gene TRBV6-5 combines with J gene TRBJ2-1, with D tentatively TRBD2 (6 bases). Germline CDR1 is MNHEY and CDR2 is SVGAGI. Trimming pared 0 bases from V and 0 bases from J, leaving 12 bases between. The CDR3 spans 17 residues. Here the CDR3 reads CASSYSMARGSYNEQFF. The CDR3 region has the DNA TGTGCCAGCAGTTACTCGATGGCGCGGGGCTCCTACAATGAGCAGTTCTTC.

This clonotype showed up many times. This rearrangement joins TRBV20-1 to TRBJ2-4; D is possibly TRBD2 (6 bases). The V and J ends lost 6 bases and 0 bases respectively, with 27 bases between them. This CDR3 contains 19 residues. Germline assignment: CDR1 DFQATT and CDR2 SNEGSKA (reference sequence). The CDR3 is CSANPSWEEREIAKNIQYF. CDR3 DNA sequence: TGCAGTGCCAACCCCTCGTGGGAGGAAAGGGAAATAGCCAAAAACATTCAGTACTTC.

At least ten counts were recorded for this clonotype. The chain carries TRBV6-1 and TRBJ1-1, with D uncertain. The V gene's germline CDR1 is MNHNS and CDR2 SASEGT. V lost 6 bases and J lost 1, with 15 bases in between. The CDR3 has 15 amino acids. As DNA, the CDR3 is TGTGCCAGCAGGATTCGGACGGCTCGGAACACTGAAGCTTTCTTT. Translated: CASRIRTARNTEAFF.

This clonotype was observed many times. V gene TRBV20-1 combines with J gene TRBJ1-1, with TRBD1 matching 7 bases. The germline CDR1 and CDR2 sequences are DFQATT and SNEGSKA (reference sequence). Trimming cost V 3 bases and J 1 base; bases outside gene matches: 2. The CDR3 has 13 residues. CDR3 sequence reads: CSARDRWNTEAFF. CDR3 coding DNA: TGCAGTGCTAGGGACAGGTGGAACACTGAAGCTTTCTTT.

This clonotype has more than one count but fewer than ten. The V and J genes are TRBV20-1 and TRBJ1-2, with unresolved D. Germline CDR1 DFQATT, CDR2 SNEGSKA (reference sequence). The CDR3 consists of 14 residues. V shed 0 bases and J shed 2 bases, with 10 bases lying between them. CDR3 sequence (DNA): TGCAGTGCTAGAGACAAACAGAGAAACTATGGCTACACCTTC. It specifies CSARDKQRNYGYTF.

This clonotype was detected many times. The chain couples TRBV12-3 or TRBV12-4 to TRBJ2-7; D is uncertain. The V gene lost 6 bases and the J gene lost 3 bases, with 12 bases spanning the gap. The CDR3 is 13 amino acids. CDR3 nucleotide sequence: TGTGCCAGCAGCTCACGACCATACTACGAGCAGTACTTC. The encoded protein is CASSSRPYYEQYF.

This clonotype appeared a few times. The CDR3 reads CASTFQAGYHYEQYF. CDR3 bases: TGTGCCAGCACTTTTCAAGCGGGGTATCACTACGAGCAGTACTTC. The chain joins TRBV6-2 or TRBV6-3 to TRBJ2-7, with 7 nucleotides matching TRBD2. The CDR3 runs 15 residues. Germline CDR1 reads MNHEY; CDR2 reads SVGEGT. V lost 7 bases, J lost 3 bases, and 12 bases stayed unmatched.

The chain uses TRBV28 and TRBJ2-1; D could derive from TRBD1 or TRBD2 (5 bases each). With 1 base removed from V and 15 bases from J, the gap between germline ends came to 19 bases. Germline lookup yields CDR1 MDHEN and CDR2 SYDVKM. This CDR3 is 14 amino acids long. The DNA for the CDR3 is TGTGCCAGCAGTTTATTAGGGGTCGGAGCGGTCCGGTTCTTC. Protein sequence: CASSLLGVGAVRFF.

This chain uses TRBV27 with TRBJ1-3; a weak D match, TRBD1 (5 bases). The CDR3 runs to 15 residues. The V end lost 6 bases, the J end lost 0 bases, and 12 bases lay between the germline ends. Germline V gives CDR1 MNHEY, CDR2 SMNVEV (reference sequence). The CDR3 nucleotides are TGTGCCAGCAGACCTCGGAGGGGCTCTGGAAACACCATATATTTT. Translated, it gives CASRPRRGSGNTIYF.

This clonotype showed up just a few times. The gene calls are TRBV5-1 and TRBJ2-3; 8 positions match TRBD2. The V gene end was trimmed by 1 base and the J gene end by 0 bases; junction bases not matched to a gene: 4. Per germline, CDR1 SGHRS and CDR2 YFSETQ. CDR3 length equals 16 residues. CDR3 sequence: CASSLIAGGSTDTQYF. CDR3 bases: TGCGCCAGCAGCTTGATTGCGGGGGGAAGCACAGATACGCAGTATTTT.